This TCR beta chain was captured in a study of cytomegalovirus exposure and HLA in healthy donors. Assay: immunoSEQ multiplex PCR; the TCRdb copy retains only in-frame clones and omits some. The sample records 80,000 to 90,000 clones, roughly 97% being singletons. Germline V gene sequence: CDR1 SGHVS, CDR2 FNYEAQ. This CDR3 contains 15 residues. The germline V and J ends were trimmed by 2 bases and 6 bases, with 15 bases remaining between them. The material sequenced was PBMCs. The chain combines TRBV7-6 with TRBJ2-3, with D perhaps TRBD2 (5 bases). This clonotype was obtained from a man between 18 and 29 years old in good health and CMV-seronegative. CDR3 DNA sequence: TGTGCCAGCAGCTTAAGCGGAACCACCGGGGATACGCAGTATTTT. Its translation is CASSLSGTTGDTQYF. The whole variable domain, filled in from reference TRBV7-6 and TRBJ2-3, reads GAGVSQSPRYKVTKRGQDVALRCDPISGHVSLYWYRQALGQGPEFLTYFNYEAQQDKSGLPNDRFSAERPEGSISTLTIQRTEQRDSAMYRCASSLSGTTGDTQYFGPGTRLTVL.